The 13 T cell receptor beta chains in this list originate from one sample, sequenced in a study of CD8 T cells in ankylosing spondylitis. Study conclusions and caveats: A motif of roughly 8 highly homologous TCR beta variants was seen as apparently characteristic of ankylosing spondylitis blood.

TCRdb reprocessed the 5' RACE reads via MiXCR and lists one record per CDR3 protein. The data contain 800,000 to 900,000 distinct CDR3 sequences, about 11% of them seen just once; the ten biggest clones take up 0.51%. No antigen has been assigned to these receptors. The sample comprised blood, either unsorted or a sorted T cell fraction (not recorded which). All receptors come from a male donor with ankylosing spondylitis.

The sample holds a few counts of this clonotype. The rearrangement joins TRBV5-4 to TRBJ1-4; 8 bases are a match to TRBD1. The CDR3 covers 12 residues. CDR1 and CDR2 (germline): SGHNT, YYREEE (reference sequence). V trimming: 2 bases; J trimming: 12 bases; junction bases outside the gene matches: 3. The CDR3 nucleotides read TGTGCCAGCAGCTTCAGGGGACAGGAACTGTTTTTT. This sequence encodes CASSFRGQELFF.

Details on this clonotype: At one boundary the junction diverges from the germline segment, which might be a read error. This chain joins TRBV6-5 and TRBJ1-2; no clear D gene. Germline assignment: CDR1 MNHEY and CDR2 SVGAGI. There are 13 residues in the CDR3. DNA of the CDR3: TGTGCCAGCAGACGGAGGTCGGGATCCCTACCTTTCTTC. This gives the protein CASRRRSGSLPFF.

The J gene is TRBJ2-2, the V gene TRBV6-5; the match to TRBD1 covers 7 bases. The CDR3 length is 17 residues. J lost 4 bases, V lost 2 bases, and 10 bases had no gene match. Per germline, CDR1 MNHEY and CDR2 SVGAGI. The CDR3 reads CASSYQPTGPATGELFF. The DNA of the CDR3 is TGTGCCAGCAGTTACCAACCGACAGGGCCGGCCACCGGGGAGCTGTTTTTT.

The chain uses TRBV28 and TRBJ2-2, with D perhaps TRBD1 or TRBD2 (5 bases each). CDR3 length: 15 residues. V lost 5 bases and J 4 bases, leaving 14 bases between the germline ends. The germline gives CDR1 MDHEN, CDR2 SYDVKM. The CDR3 sequence: CASSNRRGGTGELFF. The CDR3 DNA reads TGTGCCAGCAGTAACCGCCGGGGCGGCACCGGGGAGCTGTTTTTT.

The rearrangement links TRBV20-1 to TRBJ1-1; no clear D. The V and J ends lost 6 bases and 4 bases respectively, with 15 bases between them. The CDR3 has 13 amino acids. The V gene's germline CDR1 is DFQATT and CDR2 SNEGSKA (reference sequence). The CDR3 coding sequence is TGCAGTGCCAGTCCTTTCCTTCTCACTGAAGCTTTCTTT. Protein: CSASPFLLTEAFF.

This clonotype showed up just a few times. This chain links TRBV15 with TRBJ2-7, with D perhaps matching TRBD1 (5 bases). CDR1 LNHNV and CDR2 YYDKDF come from the germline V gene (reference sequence). The CDR3 covers 16 residues. Trimming removed 0 bases from V and 2 bases from J, with 14 bases in between. This chain's CDR3 is CATSRDPGRVTYEQYF. In nucleotides, the CDR3 is TGTGCCACCAGCAGAGATCCGGGCAGGGTTACCTACGAGCAGTACTTC. Using reference TRBV15 and TRBJ2-7 for the parts outside the CDR3, the full variable domain is DAMVIQNPRYQVTQFGKPVTLSCSQTLNHNVMYWYQQKSSQAPKLLFHYYDKDFNNEADTPDNFQSRRPNTSFCFLDIRSPGLGDTAMYLCATSRDPGRVTYEQYFGPGTRLTVT.

This clonotype was recorded a few times. This CDR3 is CASSQTPAGGAFF. The CDR3 DNA reads TGTGCCAGCAGCCAAACCCCCGCAGGAGGAGCTTTCTTT. The chain employs TRBV7-2 and TRBJ1-1; D is undetermined. CDR1 is SGHTA, CDR2 FQGNSA, per germline. The CDR3 has 13 amino acids. Trimming pared 5 bases from V and 10 bases from J, leaving 17 bases between.

This clonotype was seen a few times. The chain joins TRBV18 to TRBJ1-6; 8 bases fit TRBD1. CDR1 is KGHSH and CDR2 is LQKENI in the germline V gene. This CDR3 is 15 amino acids long. Trimming removed 2 bases from V and 7 bases from J; junction bases left unmatched: 4. Here the CDR3 reads CASSPRTGPNSPLHF. As DNA, the CDR3 is TGTGCCAGCTCACCAAGGACAGGGCCAAATTCACCCCTCCACTTT. Combining the CDR3 with reference TRBV18 and TRBJ1-6 gives the whole variable domain NAGVMQNPRHLVRRRGQEARLRCSPMKGHSHVYWYRQLPEEGLKFMVYLQKENIIDESGMPKERFSAEFPKEGPSILRIQQVVRGDSAAYFCASSPRTGPNSPLHFGNGTRLTVT.

This clonotype was found a few times. The genes are TRBV6-2 or TRBV6-3 and TRBJ2-1; 9 bases map to TRBD2. There are 15 residues in the CDR3. Trimming removed 3 bases from V and 8 bases from J; junction bases left unmatched: 8. Germline CDR1 reads MNHEY; CDR2 reads SVGEGT. CDR3 region: CASSYLAGVLDEQFF. The CDR3 region has the DNA TGTGCCAGCAGTTATTTAGCGGGGGTTCTCGATGAGCAGTTCTTC.

There are a few counts of this clonotype. In DNA form, the CDR3 reads TGCGCCAGCAGCCAAGATTGGCGGGTGGGCGGCACAGATACGCAGTATTTT. It is translated as CASSQDWRVGGTDTQYF. The chain combines TRBV4-3 with TRBJ2-3; TRBD2 might be the D (5 bases). The CDR3 runs 17 residues. V lost 0 bases and J 1 base, leaving 14 bases between the germline ends. Germline CDR1 is LGHNA and CDR2 is YSLEER.

This clonotype turned up a few times. The rearrangement links TRBV7-9 to TRBJ2-7, with D perhaps matching TRBD1 (6 bases). From germline, CDR1 is SEHNR and CDR2 FQNEAQ (reference sequence). Deletions cut 4 bases from V and 5 bases from J, with 18 bases between. The CDR3 contains 15 residues. CDR3: CASSSQGFSFNEQYF. DNA for the CDR3: TGTGCCAGCAGCTCCCAGGGGTTTTCTTTTAACGAGCAGTACTTC.

This clonotype was observed a handful of times. The gene calls are TRBV9 and TRBJ1-1, with TRBD1 matching 7 bases. This CDR3 is 15 amino acids long. Trimming removed 4 bases from V and 2 bases from J; junction bases left unmatched: 8. Germline V CDR1 and CDR2: SGDLS, YYNGEE. The CDR3 protein is CASSPATGHNTEAFF. The CDR3 region has the DNA TGTGCCAGCAGCCCAGCGACAGGGCATAACACTGAAGCTTTCTTT. The whole variable domain, remainder taken from reference TRBV9 and TRBJ1-1, is DSGVTQTPKHLITATGQRVTLRCSPRSGDLSVYWYQQSLDQGLQFLIQYYNGEERAKGNILERFSAQQFPDLHSELNLSSLELGDSALYFCASSPATGHNTEAFFGQGTRLTVV.

This clonotype was seen ten or more times. V and J are TRBV11-2 and TRBJ1-6, with D perhaps matching TRBD1 (5 bases). Germline V CDR1 and CDR2: SGHAT, FQNNGV. CDR3 length: 14 amino acids. The V end lost 2 bases, the J end lost 9 bases, and 11 bases lay between the germline ends. The CDR3 sequence is CASSLSREGSPLHF. The CDR3 region has the DNA TGTGCCAGCAGCTTAAGCAGGGAGGGTTCACCCCTCCACTTT.